Described below is a single T cell receptor beta chain sequence and its context. This record belongs to a study of regulatory T cells in long-lasting Graves disease. Trimming cost V 3 bases and J 4 bases; bases outside gene matches: 5. CDR3 size: 14 residues. Germline values: CDR1 DFQATT, CDR2 SNEGSKA (reference sequence). Time point specified: newly diagnosed GD, antithyroid drugs for less than 3 months. The TCR library was made from RNA extracted from PBMCs. Arm-PCR of CDR3 regions and iRepertoire HTBI primers were the basis on which TCR beta libraries were built. MiXCR was run by TCRdb on the multiplex PCR reads, yielding one entry per CDR3 protein. The sample contains 550,000 to 650,000 distinct CDR3 sequences, around 16% of which appear only once. This sample was shared with a second study, whose subject was T cells in Graves' hyperthyroidism and ophthalmopathy.

The origin of this receptor is a man aged 18-30 years with Graves disease. Here the sequenced sample was peripheral blood mononuclear cells (PBMCs), taken at new diagnosis, from a patient treated with antithyroid drugs. The rearrangement links TRBV20-1 to TRBJ2-5; 10 bases agree with TRBD2. CDR3 amino acids: CSARLSSGRETQYF. In nucleotides, the CDR3 is TGCAGTGCTAGGTTGTCTAGCGGGAGAGAGACCCAGTACTTC.